This T cell receptor beta chain was sequenced during a study of graft-versus-host responses after intestinal transplantation. Notes on the study in general: Declines in HvG clones occurring early post-transplant were associated with peak circulating GvH clone levels.

The germline gives CDR1 KGHSH, CDR2 LQKENI. Trimming removed 5 bases from V and 3 bases from J; junction bases left unmatched: 8. This CDR3 has 15 residues. Note on this clone: Its antigen remains unidentified.

Generated by immunoSEQ multiplex PCR, the TCRdb table keeps only in-frame clones and is missing some. Among more than 100,000 clones listed, 80% to 95% were seen once. The source is a human donor who received an intestinal transplant. This rearrangement joins TRBV18 to TRBJ2-7, with 9 bases aligning to TRBD1. The sample in question was unstimulated CD4+ T cells sorted from spleen or lymph node cells, obtained before intestinal transplant. The CDR3, as DNA: TGTGCCAGCTCATTTGGACAGGGGAACAGCTACGAGCAGTACTTC. Its protein product is CASSFGQGNSYEQYF.